The present T cell receptor beta chain was sequenced within a study of T cells expressing NK-cell markers (dated by TCRdb to between 2020 and 2021). The study in broad terms: TCR beta-chain repertoires were profiled in sorted CD3+CD56+NKG2C+, CD3+CD56+NKG2C- and CD3+CD56-NKG2C+ T-cell subsets from eight donors. The study sequenced eight donors, all healthy volunteers chosen at random: three men and five women. Libraries were sequenced as 2 x 150 bp reads on Illumina HiSeq 2000/2500, MiSeq or NextSeq. Among the eight sequenced donors, seven were HCMV-seropositive and one was HCMV-seronegative. The research as a whole found: Those dominant clonotypes were again the most abundant among CD3+CD56-NKG2C+ cells in a handful of donors, at about 28.3-65%. In a handful of donors, the dominant CD3+CD56+NKG2C+ clonotypes were among the top 10 CD8+ clonotypes and accounted for about 1.0-7.5% of CD8+ T cells. It remained unclear whether the expanded NKG2C-expressing T cell clones were specific for HCMV antigens.

Regarding this clonotype: There is no known antigen for this receptor.

The run used an Illumina HiSeq 2000. The TCR beta cDNA libraries were made using 5'RACE template switching, a step that added both a universal primer site and unique molecular identifiers. cDNA synthesis was primed from the TCR beta constant segment and was followed by two successive PCR amplification steps. As for the original processing: MIGEC handled demultiplexing of the reads and grouping by UMI, while MiTCR was used to assemble and quantify clonotypes. To remove erroneous sequences, TCR cDNA sequences were retained only when supported by two or more reads. Downstream repertoire analysis used the tcR package, and clonotypes were matched across fractions by CDR3 nucleotide sequence plus V segment. Antigen specificity was annotated against VDJdb with VDJmatch, allowing one amino acid substitution in CDR3. TCRdb reprocessed the raw reads; every CDR3 protein sequence is a single record, and DNA is not supplied. The V and J calls come from TCRdb's annotation, not from the publication. For this sample, the table gives some 150,000 distinct CDR3 sequences. The ten largest clones add up to 37% of the sample.

HCMV serostatus was determined by detecting HCMV-specific IgG in serum with a commercial ELISA kit. Peripheral blood mononuclear cells were isolated from blood by Ficoll density gradient centrifugation. The germline V gene gives CDR1 as MNHEY and CDR2 as SVGEGT. Counted from cysteine to phenylalanine, this CDR3 has 14 amino acids. No DNA appears here. Recombination connected TRBV6-2 or TRBV6-3 to TRBJ1-4. The sample was blood T cells: a sorted CD56 or NKG2C T cell subset, CD4+ or CD8+ T cells, or bulk PBMC T cells (not recorded which). The sequence came from a woman between 50 and 59 years old in good health. Donor details come from another sample of the same person, matched by shared clones. CDR3 sequence: CASSWFATNEKLFF.